This TCR beta chain was documented in a study of CD8 T cells in Susac syndrome. Study conclusions and caveats: The study acknowledged a relatively small number of individuals in its TCR sequencing and HLA analysis.

This clonotype was observed a few times. The antigen remains unidentified. Reverse transcription of about 0.5 to 1 ug RNA used random hexamers. TCR beta CDR3 was amplified by immunoSEQ multiplex PCR. This amplification extended across 54 Vbeta and 13 Jbeta segments. TCRdb processed the immunoSEQ multiplex PCR reads anew with MiXCR; each CDR3 protein has one entry. Of some 300,000 distinct CDR3 sequences in the sample, 75% to 85% were seen once. From blood CD8+ and CD4+ T cells, TCR beta sequences were generated. The CD8+ and CD4+ T cells were negatively isolated, with the TEMRA cells enriched by FACS. This TCR came from a human donor with multiple sclerosis. The sequenced sample consisted of CD8+ T cells from PBMCs.

The chain's CDR3 is CASGDSYEQYF. The CDR3, as DNA: TGTGCCAGCGGGGATTCTTACGAGCAGTACTTC. The rearrangement joins TRBV7-9 to TRBJ2-7; D is uncertain. Trimming took off 8 bases at V and 4 bases at J, with 9 bases between the two ends. The CDR3 has 11 amino acids. Germline V gene lookup returns CDR1 SEHNR and CDR2 FQNEAQ (reference sequence).